The 14 T cell receptor beta chains below come from one sample, sequenced in a study of vaccination effects on CD4 cells after COVID-19. Antigen-specific CD4+ T cells expanded by the ViraFEST assay with viral peptide pools were then sequenced. Isolating CD4+ T cells followed less than 11 days of culture. Participants each got two BNT162b2 or mRNA-1273 vaccine doses. Assay: immunoSEQ multiplex PCR; the TCRdb copy retains only in-frame clones and omits some. The sample lists approximately 28,000 clones; around 75% were seen once. No antigen has been assigned to these receptors. The sequencing here drew on CD4+ T cells from PBMCs cultured with HCoV-229E spike peptides, taken after COVID-19 vaccination. The receptors stem from a human donor who received a COVID-19 vaccine.

This clone has more than one count but fewer than ten. This rearrangement joins TRBV4-1 to TRBJ1-1; no clear D. CDR1 is MGHRA, CDR2 YSYEKL, per germline. V dropped 5 bases and J dropped 5 bases, with 9 bases sitting between them. The CDR3 has 12 amino acids. The CDR3 sequence is CASSNLRTEAFF. CDR3 in DNA: TGCGCCAGCAGCAACCTACGGACTGAAGCTTTCTTT.

The chain employs TRBV19 and TRBJ2-7; TRBD1 agrees at 11 bases. CDR3 length: 15 amino acids. The V gene's germline CDR1 is LNHDA and CDR2 SQIVND (reference sequence). With V trimmed by 5 bases and J by 6 bases, 9 bases remained unmatched. The CDR3 loop reads CASSARTGGSSEQYF. CDR3 bases: TGTGCCAGTAGTGCCCGGACAGGGGGCTCGAGCGAGCAGTACTTC.

Only a few counts were recorded for this clone. The gene calls are TRBV14 and TRBJ2-7; D gene uncertain. Germline assignment: CDR1 SGHDN and CDR2 FVKESK. The CDR3 runs to 16 residues. Trimming pared 1 base from V and 5 bases from J, leaving 18 bases between. The CDR3 bases are TGTGCCAGCAGCCAAGTCCCCTTTAGCCGGAGCAACGAGCAGTACTTC. Its translation: CASSQVPFSRSNEQYF.

This chain joins TRBV6-1 and TRBJ2-1; a weak D match, TRBD1 (5 bases). Germline-derived CDR1 and CDR2 are MNHNS and SASEGT. V was clipped by 3 bases and J by 2 bases, with 11 bases between them. The CDR3 consists of 15 residues. The CDR3 DNA is TGTGCCAGCAGTGAGCAGGGATCTCCCTACAATGAGCAGTTCTTC. Translation: CASSEQGSPYNEQFF.

V is TRBV6-1 and J is TRBJ2-7; D uncertain. V dropped 1 base and J dropped 0 bases, with 7 bases sitting between them. The CDR3 is 14 residues long. Germline assignment: CDR1 MNHNS and CDR2 SASEGT. This CDR3 reads CASSEVAGSYEQYF. As DNA, the CDR3 is TGTGCCAGCAGTGAAGTGGCCGGCTCCTACGAGCAGTACTTC.

J is TRBJ1-6 and V is TRBV27; D gene ambiguous. The germline V and J ends were trimmed by 5 bases and 15 bases, with 20 bases remaining between them. The CDR3 runs to 14 residues. The germline CDR1 and CDR2 sequences are MNHEY and SMNVEV (reference sequence). CDR3 DNA: TGTGCCAGCAGTCTCGACCCCGCCTATAATGGCCTCCACTTT. It is translated as CASSLDPAYNGLHF.

This rearrangement joins TRBV6-5 to TRBJ2-1, with TRBD2 identical over 8 bases. J lost 4 bases, V lost 0 bases, and 2 bases had no gene match. Germline-derived CDR1 and CDR2 are MNHEY and SVGAGI. The CDR3 contains 15 residues. CDR3 bases: TGTGCCAGCAGTTACTCTAGCGGGGATTACAATGAGCAGTTCTTC. Encoded protein: CASSYSSGDYNEQFF.

The gene calls are TRBV30 and TRBJ1-1, with 9 bases aligning to TRBD1. V lost 5 bases and J lost 3; bases outside the gene matches: 4. This CDR3 region has 13 residues. Germline CDR1 GTSNPN, CDR2 SVGIG (reference sequence). In nucleotides, the CDR3 is TGTGCCTGGGTACAGGGGGCCTACACTGAAGCTTTCTTT. This encodes CAWVQGAYTEAFF. The full variable domain, in which reference TRBV30 and TRBJ1-1 provide the parts outside the CDR3, is SQTIHQWPATLVQPVGSPLSLECTVEGTSNPNLYWYRQAAGRGLQLLFYSVGIGQISSEVPQNLSASRPQDRQFILSSKKLLLSDSGFYLCAWVQGAYTEAFFGQGTRLTVV.

The chain couples TRBV27 to TRBJ2-1, with TRBD2 matching 8 bases. The CDR3 consists of 15 residues. Trimming removed 3 bases from V and 0 bases from J; junction bases left unmatched: 1. Germline loops: CDR1 MNHEY, CDR2 SMNVEV (reference sequence). This CDR3 is CASSLGTSSYNEQFF. The CDR3 nucleotides are TGTGCCAGCAGTTTGGGGACTAGCTCCTACAATGAGCAGTTCTTC.

The chain has TRBV9 and TRBJ1-3, with D tentatively TRBD1 (6 bases). Germline CDR1 reads SGDLS; CDR2 reads YYNGEE. The CDR3 contains 14 residues. V was clipped by 3 bases and J by 4 bases, with 11 bases between them. The CDR3 nucleotides are TGTGCCAGCAGCGAACAGGGAGGCGGAAACACCATATATTTT. Its protein is CASSEQGGGNTIYF.

The chain links TRBV27 to TRBJ1-5; no definite D call. Looked up from germline, CDR1 is MNHEY and CDR2 is SMNVEV (reference sequence). The CDR3 consists of 14 residues. The V end was cut by 3 bases, the J end by 3 bases, with 9 bases between. The DNA of the CDR3 is TGTGCCAGCAGTTTCGGCAGCAACAATCAGCCCCAGCATTTT. Its protein product is CASSFGSNNQPQHF.

There are a few counts of this clone. The chain joins TRBV18 to TRBJ2-7; 11 bases map to TRBD2. The junction had 10 bases not matched to a gene; V was cut back by 2 bases and J by 7 bases. This CDR3 is 16 amino acids long. Germline values: CDR1 KGHSH, CDR2 LQKENI. The DNA of the CDR3 is TGTGCCAGCTCACCAGCTACACTAGCGGGAGTCGGAGAGCAGTACTTC. It codes for CASSPATLAGVGEQYF.

This clone was counted only a few times. The V call is TRBV4-1, the J call TRBJ1-3, with D perhaps TRBD1 (5 bases). The V end was cut by 4 bases, the J end by 4 bases, with 29 bases between. This CDR3 spans 20 amino acids. The germline CDR1 and CDR2 sequences are MGHRA and YSYEKL. This chain's CDR3 is CASSREGASPALLRGNTIYF. For the CDR3, the DNA is TGCGCCAGCAGCCGAGAAGGGGCCAGTCCCGCTCTTTTGCGCGGAAACACCATATATTTT.

The genes are TRBV4-1 and TRBJ2-3, with a tentative D call TRBD1 (5 bases). The CDR3 loop spans 15 amino acids. The germline CDR1 and CDR2 sequences are MGHRA and YSYEKL. V lost 1 base and J lost 0, with 8 bases in between. CDR3 in DNA: TGCGCCAGCAGCCAAGGACAGAGGAGCACAGATACGCAGTATTTT. It is translated as CASSQGQRSTDTQYF.